This section outlines one T cell receptor beta chain sequence together with its context. The sample originates from a study of CD8+ T cells in alopecia areata. Following extraction, RNA underwent reverse transcription to cDNA, which served as the sequencing template. Method: immunoSEQ multiplex PCR; TCRdb's copy keeps in-frame clones and lacks some. The sample holds approximately 170,000 clones, less than 70% seen once. CDR3 size: 17 residues. CDR1 and CDR2 (germline): SGHVS, FNYEAQ. Trimming removed 3 bases at V and 0 bases at J, with 18 bases between. Regarding treatment: oral pan-JAK inhibitor, 5-10 mg twice daily.

Sequencing used CD4+ T cells sorted from blood, obtained at week 24, from a patient treated with tofacitinib. This chain joins TRBV7-6 and TRBJ2-7, with D perhaps matching TRBD2 (5 bases). This clonotype originated in a human donor with alopecia areata. The CDR3 spells CASSFLSSGSDSYEQYF. The CDR3 coding sequence is TGTGCCAGCAGCTTCCTCTCGAGCGGTTCGGACTCCTACGAGCAGTACTTC.